The 25 T cell receptor beta chains in this list originate from one sample, sequenced in a study of blood T cell repertoires in COVID-19 (dated by TCRdb to the early 2020s). To prepare the library, the immunoSEQ multiplex PCR assay was applied. Held by TCRdb, this immuneACCESS table contains in-frame sequences only and omits some clones. Under half of the omission traces to an unresolved V gene where checked; the cause of the rest is unknown. In all, the sample holds about 250,000 clones, and 86% of those were seen once. The leading ten clones occupy around 1.6% of the sample. The sequenced material came from peripheral blood. All receptors derive from a woman in her sixties or seventies who had recovered from COVID-19.

The chain combines TRBV6-5 with TRBJ1-3; D remains unclear. In germline, CDR1 is MNHEY, CDR2 SVGAGI. V dropped 9 bases and J dropped 4 bases, with 10 bases sitting between them. The CDR3 spans 12 residues. CDR3 protein: CASLSHGNTIYF. The DNA of the CDR3 is TGTGCCAGTCTATCTCACGGAAACACCATATATTTT.

J is TRBJ1-1 and V is TRBV19; tentative D call: TRBD1 (6 bases). The V end lost 10 bases, the J end lost 0 bases, and 12 bases lay between the germline ends. CDR1 is LNHDA, CDR2 SQIVND, per germline (reference sequence). The CDR3 runs to 13 residues. CDR3 amino acids: CATSGHLNTEAFF. CDR3 in DNA: TGTGCCACCTCGGGACACCTGAACACTGAAGCTTTCTTT.

This clone was counted between two and nine times. This chain uses TRBV3-1 (or the pseudogene TRBV3-2) with TRBJ2-1, with TRBD2 matching 8 bases. The CDR3 is made up of 17 amino acids. Trimming cost V 0 bases and J 6 bases; bases outside gene matches: 10. Germline V lookup: CDR1 LGHDT, CDR2 YNNKEL (reference sequence). In DNA form, the CDR3 reads TGTGCCAGCAGCCAAGATTGGCAGCGGGGGAGACCCAATGAGCAGTTCTTC. It yields the protein CASSQDWQRGRPNEQFF.

The chain joins TRBV28 to TRBJ1-4; D remains ambiguous. Germline lookup yields CDR1 MDHEN and CDR2 SYDVKM. The germline V and J ends were trimmed by 8 bases and 10 bases, with 8 bases remaining between them. The CDR3 loop spans 10 amino acids. CDR3 bases: TGTGCCAGCTTTGGGAGAAAACTGTTTTTT. Its translation: CASFGRKLFF.

The DNA for the CDR3 is TGTGCCAGTAGTCACAGGGAACAAGAGACCCAGTACTTC. It codes for CASSHREQETQYF. The rearrangement joins TRBV19 to TRBJ2-5; D possibly corresponds to TRBD1 (6 bases). This CDR3 region has 13 residues. Per germline, CDR1 LNHDA and CDR2 SQIVND (reference sequence). Deletions cut 5 bases from V and 2 bases from J, with 9 bases between.

This chain connects TRBV6-2 or TRBV6-3 to TRBJ2-5, with TRBD2 matching over 8 bases. The CDR3 runs 18 residues. The germline CDR1 and CDR2 sequences are MNHEY and SVGEGT. V lost 6 bases to trimming and J lost 2 bases; unmatched junction nucleotides: 17. DNA for the CDR3: TGTGCCAGCAGCTATAGAGCGGGGGCGCTACCGGGGCAAGAGACCCAGTACTTC. It codes for CASSYRAGALPGQETQYF.

The chain recombines TRBV7-9 with TRBJ2-7; the match to TRBD1 covers 7 bases. The CDR3 totals 16 residues. J was trimmed by 6 bases and V by 2 bases; bases with no gene match: 13. Germline V gene sequence: CDR1 SEHNR, CDR2 FQNEAQ (reference sequence). CDR3: CASSLSFETGRLEQYF. The CDR3 DNA sequence: TGTGCCAGCAGCTTATCGTTCGAGACAGGGCGACTCGAGCAGTACTTC.

V usage is TRBV4-2 and J usage is TRBJ2-7; 14 bases are a match to TRBD2. This CDR3 has 16 residues. The germline gives CDR1 LGHNA, CDR2 YNFKEQ. J lost 4 bases, V lost 3 bases, and 5 bases had no gene match. CDR3 residues: CASSHPGTSGGYEQYF. The CDR3 DNA follows: TGTGCCAGCAGCCACCCCGGGACTAGCGGGGGTTACGAGCAGTACTTC.

The chain carries TRBV6-6 and TRBJ1-4; 9 nucleotides align to TRBD1. CDR1 MNHNY and CDR2 SVGAGI come from the germline V gene (reference sequence). After removal of 5 bases from V and 2 bases from J, the junction contained 12 bases not matched to a gene. There are 18 residues in the CDR3. The CDR3 DNA reads as TGTGCCAGCAGTCTTACTCACAGGGGGCGGGGGACTAATGAAAAACTGTTTTTT. Amino acids: CASSLTHRGRGTNEKLFF.

The chain combines TRBV5-4 with TRBJ2-7, with 7 bases lining up with TRBD2. Trimming at V came to 4 bases and at J to 9 bases, leaving 13 bases not matched to a gene. The CDR3 consists of 14 residues. Per germline, CDR1 SGHNT and CDR2 YYREEE (reference sequence). CDR3 residues: CASSKGLPDGGQYF. CDR3 bases: TGTGCCAGCAGCAAGGGACTACCCGACGGTGGGCAGTACTTC. Full variable domain (remainder filled in from reference TRBV5-4 and TRBJ2-7): ETGVTQSPTHLIKTRGQQVTLRCSSQSGHNTVSWYQQALGQGPQFIFQYYREEENGRGNFPPRFSGLQFPNYSSELNVNALELDDSALYLCASSKGLPDGGQYFGPGTRLTVT.

The V call is TRBV7-2, the J call TRBJ2-7, with TRBD1 matching 8 bases. This CDR3 comprises 15 residues. The V gene end was trimmed by 3 bases and the J gene end by 4 bases; junction bases not matched to a gene: 8. The germline V gene encodes CDR1 SGHTA and CDR2 FQGNSA. In nucleotides, the CDR3 is TGTGCCAGCAGCTTTCAACAGGGGGGAAGGTACGAGCAGTACTTC. Translated: CASSFQQGGRYEQYF.

The chain combines TRBV7-6 with TRBJ2-1; D is undetermined. Germline V gene data show CDR1 as SGHVS and CDR2 as FNYEAQ. CDR3 length: 10 residues. The V gene lost 6 bases and the J gene lost 7 bases, with 4 bases spanning the gap. CDR3 sequence: CASSMNEQFF. The CDR3 DNA reads TGTGCCAGCAGTATGAATGAGCAGTTCTTC.

The rearrangement uses TRBV11-2 and TRBJ1-2; 8 bases are shared with TRBD1. This CDR3 has 14 amino acids. CDR1 is SGHAT and CDR2 is FQNNGV in the germline V gene. The trim removed 3 bases at V and 5 bases at J, leaving 5 bases unmatched. The CDR3 nucleotides are TGTGCCAGCAGCTTGGACAGGGCAACTTATGGCTACACCTTC. Protein: CASSLDRATYGYTF.

The rearrangement links TRBV2 to TRBJ2-2; perhaps TRBD2 as D (6 bases). Germline V lookup: CDR1 SNHLY, CDR2 FYNNEI. This CDR3 region has 14 residues. Deletions cut 7 bases from V and 2 bases from J, with 11 bases between. The CDR3 DNA is TGTGCCAGCAAGAGACTAGATAACACCGGGGAGCTGTTTTTT. It specifies CASKRLDNTGELFF.

This chain uses TRBV9 with TRBJ2-2; 7 nucleotides line up with TRBD2. This CDR3 is built from 17 residues. The germline CDR1 and CDR2 sequences are SGDLS and YYNGEE. Losses at the gene ends were 0 bases for V and 2 bases for J; bases not matched to a gene: 7. The DNA of the CDR3 is TGTGCCAGCAGCGTAGACGGGCGGGGGTATAACACCGGGGAGCTGTTTTTT. Translated, it gives CASSVDGRGYNTGELFF.

J is TRBJ1-1 and V is TRBV7-9; 7 positions agree with TRBD1. After removal of 2 bases from V and 6 bases from J, the junction contained 3 bases not matched to a gene. Germline V gene data show CDR1 as SEHNR and CDR2 as FQNEAQ (reference sequence). The CDR3 spans 13 residues. CDR3 sequence: CASSLSGGPEAFF. The CDR3 DNA reads TGTGCCAGCAGCTTATCAGGGGGGCCTGAAGCTTTCTTT.

The chain employs TRBV14 and TRBJ2-5; TRBD2 agrees at 7 bases. The CDR3 covers 17 residues. V gave up 4 bases and J gave up 1 base; unmatched junction bases: 12. Germline loops: CDR1 SGHDN, CDR2 FVKESK. In DNA, the CDR3 is TGTGCCAGCAGCCCCTTGGGGGGGAGGACTGGCCAAGAGACCCAGTACTTC. It translates to CASSPLGGRTGQETQYF.

CDR3 coding DNA: TGCGCCAGCAGCATCGGGACTCCCATCACAGATACGCAGTATTTT. Its translation is CASSIGTPITDTQYF. The V call is TRBV5-1, the J call TRBJ2-3; D possibly corresponds to TRBD2 (6 bases). V was trimmed by 4 bases and J by 2 bases, leaving 14 bases between them. The CDR3 runs to 15 residues. Germline V gene lookup returns CDR1 SGHRS and CDR2 YFSETQ.

Concerning this clone: Other DNA sequences in the sample encode the same CDR3. V usage is TRBV28 and J usage is TRBJ1-3, with 8 bases lining up with TRBD1. CDR1 and CDR2 (germline): MDHEN, SYDVKM. The CDR3 loop spans 15 amino acids. J was trimmed by 1 base and V by 5 bases; bases with no gene match: 4. This chain's CDR3 is CASSLTGGSGNTIYF. The CDR3, as DNA: TGTGCCAGCAGTCTAACAGGGGGATCTGGAAACACCATATATTTT.

There are a few counts of this clone. The chain couples TRBV5-1 to TRBJ1-1; D possibly corresponds to TRBD1 (6 bases). The germline V and J ends were trimmed by 6 bases and 9 bases, with 18 bases remaining between them. The CDR3 is 13 residues long. Germline V gene sequence: CDR1 SGHRS, CDR2 YFSETQ. In nucleotides, the CDR3 is TGCGCCAGCAAAGAGGGCCAGGGGAGTCAAGCTTTCTTT. This gives the protein CASKEGQGSQAFF.

There are many counts of this clone. The chain combines TRBV2 with TRBJ1-2; 7 bases align to TRBD1. The J segment lost 10 bases and the V segment lost 4 bases, leaving 12 bases of the junction unmatched. CDR1 and CDR2 (germline): SNHLY, FYNNEI. This CDR3 is built from 14 residues. The DNA of the CDR3 is TGTGCCAGCAGTGCCTACAGGGGCGGGGAGGTCTACACCTTC. Its protein is CASSAYRGGEVYTF.

This clone was observed once. This chain's CDR3 is CASSPGYEQYF. CDR3 sequence (DNA): TGCGCCAGCAGCCCAGGGTACGAGCAGTACTTC. This sequence joins TRBV10-2 and TRBJ2-7; the D gene is possibly TRBD1 (5 bases). V dropped 6 bases and J dropped 4 bases, with 7 bases sitting between them. CDR1 and CDR2 (germline): WSHSY, SAAADI. This CDR3 spans 11 amino acids.

The rearrangement uses TRBV18 and TRBJ1-5; 7 positions match TRBD1. In germline, CDR1 is KGHSH, CDR2 LQKENI. CDR3 length: 14 residues. With V trimmed by 2 bases and J by 7 bases, 5 bases remained unmatched. The CDR3 DNA reads TGTGCCAGCTCACCAGGACAGGCAGGACAGCCCCAGCATTTT. It is translated as CASSPGQAGQPQHF.

For the CDR3, the DNA is TGTGCCAGCGGCTTACGAGACAGCAGTTATGGCTACACCTTC. Translation: CASGLRDSSYGYTF. The chain has TRBV27 and TRBJ1-2, with a tentative D call TRBD1 (5 bases). Germline lookup yields CDR1 MNHEY and CDR2 SMNVEV (reference sequence). The CDR3 is 14 amino acids. The V end was cut by 8 bases, the J end by 5 bases, with 18 bases between.

The chain links TRBV9 to TRBJ2-7; D might be TRBD2 (6 bases). Between the trimmed V and J ends, which lost 0 bases and 4 bases, there was a span of 17 bases. In germline, CDR1 is SGDLS, CDR2 YYNGEE. This CDR3 region has 16 residues. CDR3 bases: TGTGCCAGCAGCGTAGGAACGGGACTCGCGGGGTACGAGCAGTACTTC. Translating it yields CASSVGTGLAGYEQYF.